The 19 T cell receptor beta chains given below trace back to one sample, sequenced in a study of T cells in localized non-small cell lung cancer. Repertoires were generated with immunoSEQ multiplex PCR, while TCRdb's copy carries only in-frame clones and drops some. The data contain tens of thousands of clones, about 84% of them singletons. This specimen was peripheral blood, taken before any cancer treatment. The receptors derive from a female donor older than 55 with stage I lung adenocarcinoma.

The chain couples TRBV19 to TRBJ2-7; D perhaps matches TRBD1 (6 bases). Germline CDR1 reads LNHDA; CDR2 reads SQIVND (reference sequence). CDR3 length: 13 amino acids. Trimming removed 9 bases from V and 0 bases from J, with 12 bases in between. The CDR3 coding sequence is TGTGCCAGCCGCAGGGGATCCTCCTACGAGCAGTACTTC. Residues: CASRRGSSYEQYF. The entire variable domain, with the rest obtained from reference TRBV19 and TRBJ2-7, is as follows: DGGITQSPKYLFRKEGQNVTLSCEQNLNHDAMYWYRQDPGQGLRLIYYSQIVNDFQKGDIAEGYSVSREKKESFPLTVTSAQKNPTAFYLCASRRGSSYEQYFGPGTRLTVT.

This clone occurred a few times. The CDR3 coding sequence is TGTGCCAGTAGTATAGAGGACCGCTGGAACACTGAAGCTTTCTTT. This translates into CASSIEDRWNTEAFF. The chain recombines TRBV19 with TRBJ1-1, with D hard to call. The CDR3 length is 15 residues. Trimming shortened V by 0 bases and J by 1 base, and 9 bases separated the two germline ends. CDR1 is LNHDA and CDR2 is SQIVND in the germline V gene (reference sequence).

V is TRBV5-6 and J is TRBJ2-1; D is possibly TRBD1 (5 bases). The CDR3 is 13 residues long. Trimming pared 0 bases from V and 4 bases from J, leaving 5 bases between. Germline CDR1 reads SGHDT; CDR2 reads YYEEEE. CDR3 amino acids: CASSLGQYNEQFF. The CDR3 DNA reads TGTGCCAGCAGCTTGGGACAGTACAATGAGCAGTTCTTC.

CDR3: CAWSTTSGKNQPQHF. Written as DNA, the CDR3 is TGTGCCTGGAGCACGACCTCAGGGAAGAATCAGCCCCAGCATTTT. V is TRBV30 and J is TRBJ1-5; D might be TRBD1 (5 bases). The CDR3 contains 15 residues. Germline V gene sequence: CDR1 GTSNPN, CDR2 SVGIG (reference sequence). Trimming took 3 bases from V and 4 from J, leaving 16 bases between them. The full variable domain, completed using reference TRBV30 and TRBJ1-5, is SQTIHQWPATLVQPVGSPLSLECTVEGTSNPNLYWYRQAAGRGLQLLFYSVGIGQISSEVPQNLSASRPQDRQFILSSKKLLLSDSGFYLCAWSTTSGKNQPQHFGDGTRLSIL.

This chain connects TRBV6-5 to TRBJ2-7; TRBD1 matches 7 bases. This CDR3 has 15 amino acids. Germline trimming cut 7 bases from V and 4 bases from J; bases unmatched to any gene: 13. CDR1 and CDR2 (germline): MNHEY, SVGAGI. The CDR3, as DNA: TGTGCCAGCAACGAGGCCAGGGGGTCAGGATACGAGCAGTACTTC. Translated, it gives CASNEARGSGYEQYF.

This clone came up a few times. This chain joins TRBV21-1 and TRBJ1-5; the table names TRBD1, a call not compared with the DNA. TRBV21-1 is a known pseudogene. The CDR3 runs to 16 residues. In DNA form, the CDR3 reads TGTGCCAGCAGGACCTTAGGACAGGGGATTCGTCAGCCCCAGCATTTT. As protein: CASRTLGQGIRQPQHF.

The chain is built from TRBV20-1 and TRBJ2-3; unclear D gene. CDR3 length: 11 residues. Trimming removed 6 bases from V and 2 bases from J, with 6 bases in between. Germline CDR1 reads DFQATT; CDR2 reads SNEGSKA (reference sequence). This CDR3 is CSARITDTQYF. DNA of the CDR3: TGCAGTGCCCGTATCACAGATACGCAGTATTTT.

V gene TRBV6-5 combines with J gene TRBJ2-7; 7 bases are shared with TRBD2. CDR1 MNHEY and CDR2 SVGAGI come from the germline V gene. The CDR3 contains 15 residues. J was trimmed by 0 bases and V by 6 bases; bases with no gene match: 8. Here the CDR3 DNA reads TGTGCCAGCAGGACCTCCGGGACTAACTCCTACGAGCAGTACTTC. Protein product: CASRTSGTNSYEQYF.

The gene calls are TRBV30 and TRBJ1-1; tentatively, D is TRBD1 (6 bases). Germline CDR1 GTSNPN, CDR2 SVGIG (reference sequence). The CDR3 is 14 amino acids. Trimming pared 0 bases from V and 7 bases from J, leaving 15 bases between. The CDR3 loop is CAWSVMGARGEAFF. The CDR3 DNA reads as TGTGCCTGGAGTGTAATGGGGGCTCGGGGTGAAGCTTTCTTT.

The genes are TRBV6-5 and TRBJ1-3; D is unresolved. The V gene's germline CDR1 is MNHEY and CDR2 SVGAGI. This CDR3 is 12 amino acids long. Trimming took 4 bases from V and 2 from J, leaving 3 bases between them. The CDR3, as DNA: TGTGCCAGCAGTTGGACTGGAAACACCATATATTTT. As protein: CASSWTGNTIYF.

This chain links TRBV5-6 with TRBJ1-2, with D possibly TRBD1 on 6 matching bases. From germline, CDR1 is SGHDT and CDR2 YYEEEE. This CDR3 spans 16 amino acids. The V gene lost 0 bases and the J gene lost 6 bases, with 18 bases spanning the gap. The CDR3 loop reads CASSLGGPSRADGYTF. The CDR3, as DNA: TGTGCCAGCAGCTTGGGGGGGCCCTCCCGGGCGGATGGCTACACCTTC.

The genes are TRBV27 and TRBJ1-1; unclear D gene. The V gene lost 5 bases and the J gene lost 7 bases, with 14 bases spanning the gap. CDR3 length: 13 amino acids. Germline lookup yields CDR1 MNHEY and CDR2 SMNVEV (reference sequence). Written as DNA, the CDR3 is TGTGCCAGCAGTATCTGGAGGGAGCGTGAAGCTTTCTTT. Residues: CASSIWREREAFF.

The chain combines TRBV11-3 with TRBJ1-1, with TRBD1 identical over 8 bases. There are 16 residues in the CDR3. Per the germline V gene, CDR1 is SGHNT and CDR2 is YENEEA. Trimming removed 4 bases from V and 5 bases from J; junction bases left unmatched: 12. The CDR3 DNA follows: TGTGCCAGCAGCTCCGGGGCAGGGGGCTCGGAAACTGAAGCTTTCTTT. Its protein product is CASSSGAGGSETEAFF.

The rearrangement joins TRBV19 to TRBJ2-5, with 7 bases aligning to TRBD1. Trimming at V came to 5 bases and at J to 5 bases, leaving 17 bases not matched to a gene. Looked up from germline, CDR1 is LNHDA and CDR2 is SQIVND (reference sequence). The CDR3 loop spans 17 amino acids. The CDR3 sequence: CASSPDPRQGVEETQYF. The CDR3, as DNA: TGTGCCAGTAGTCCAGACCCAAGACAGGGAGTGGAGGAGACCCAGTACTTC.

V is TRBV5-6 and J is TRBJ2-7, with 7 bases aligning to TRBD2. CDR1 SGHDT and CDR2 YYEEEE come from the germline V gene. This CDR3 has 14 residues. The J segment lost 3 bases and the V segment lost 2 bases, leaving 5 bases of the junction unmatched. The CDR3 protein is CASSFSGGGYEQYF. The CDR3 region has the DNA TGTGCCAGCAGCTTCTCGGGGGGAGGCTACGAGCAGTACTTC.

This clone has more than one count but fewer than ten. The chain joins TRBV30 to TRBJ1-2; the D is unclear. The length of the CDR3 is 13 residues. The V gene's germline CDR1 is GTSNPN and CDR2 SVGIG (reference sequence). V was shortened by 3 bases and J by 1 base, with 9 bases between the two germline ends. The CDR3 region has the DNA TGTGCCTGGAGATTGGACCATAACTATGGCTACACCTTC. It encodes CAWRLDHNYGYTF.

This chain connects TRBV7-8 to TRBJ2-2; either TRBD1 or TRBD2 may fit D (6 bases each). CDR1 is SGHVS, CDR2 FQNEAQ, per germline. V shed 5 bases and J shed 3 bases, with 19 bases lying between them. The CDR3 runs to 17 residues. The CDR3 DNA sequence: TGTGCCAGCAGCGCCGCTTGGGGGGCGAAGCACACCGGGGAGCTGTTTTTT. Amino acids: CASSAAWGAKHTGELFF.

V usage is TRBV7-9 and J usage is TRBJ2-1, with D possibly being TRBD2 (6 bases). The CDR3 spans 19 residues. V lost 4 bases, J lost 6 bases, and 28 bases lay in between. In germline, CDR1 is SEHNR, CDR2 FQNEAQ (reference sequence). The CDR3 region is CASSSTLLGGVDLFNEQFF. The CDR3 DNA reads TGTGCCAGCAGCTCCACCTTACTTGGCGGGGTAGATCTATTCAATGAGCAGTTCTTC.

The chain recombines TRBV19 with TRBJ1-1; D gene uncertain. Germline V gives CDR1 LNHDA, CDR2 SQIVND (reference sequence). Between the trimmed V and J ends, which lost 3 bases and 4 bases, there was a span of 3 bases. This CDR3 is built from 11 residues. The CDR3 nucleotides read TGTGCCAGTAGTATTACCACTGAAGCTTTCTTT. Encoded protein: CASSITTEAFF.